The 2 T cell receptor beta chains presented below share a single source sample, sequenced in a study of response to subunit inactivated influenza vaccine. TCRdb fed the RT-PCR reads into MiXCR, producing one record per CDR3 protein. The sample includes about 780,000 distinct CDR3 sequences, less than 20% of them seen just once. Source: PBMCs from blood, taken around 5 days after vaccination. Every receptor here comes from a man aged 45 to 65 who received an inactivated influenza vaccine.

The genes are TRBV11-2 and TRBJ2-3; D unresolved. Looked up from germline, CDR1 is SGHAT and CDR2 is FQNNGV. The germline V and J ends were trimmed by 4 bases and 2 bases, with 10 bases remaining between them. This CDR3 contains 14 residues. This CDR3 reads CASSWTRTTDTQYF. CDR3 in DNA: TGTGCCAGCAGCTGGACCCGGACCACAGATACGCAGTATTTT. The whole variable domain, remainder taken from reference TRBV11-2 and TRBJ2-3, is EAGVAQSPRYKIIEKRQSVAFWCNPISGHATLYWYQQILGQGPKLLIQFQNNGVVDDSQLPKDRFSAERLKGVDSTLKIQPAKLEDSAVYLCASSWTRTTDTQYFGPGTRLTVL.

The chain joins TRBV2 to TRBJ2-2; perhaps TRBD1 as D (5 bases). This CDR3 has 14 residues. Germline lookup yields CDR1 SNHLY and CDR2 FYNNEI. Trimming removed 6 bases from V and 3 bases from J, with 11 bases in between. The CDR3: CASRRTPDTGELFF. CDR3 DNA: TGTGCCAGCAGAAGGACACCGGACACCGGGGAGCTGTTTTTT. Using reference TRBV2 and TRBJ2-2 for the parts outside the CDR3, the full variable domain is EPEVTQTPSHQVTQMGQEVILRCVPISNHLYFYWYRQILGQKVEFLVSFYNNEISEKSEIFDDQFSVERPDGSNFTLKIRSTKLEDSAMYFCASRRTPDTGELFFGEGSRLTVL.